Presented here are 15 T cell receptor beta chains from one specimen sequenced in a study of T cell responses to AZD1222 COVID-19 vaccine. Produced via immunoSEQ multiplex PCR; TCRdb's table is partial and in-frame only. The data contain about 130,000 clones, roughly 87% of them singletons. The material was peripheral blood, obtained 28 days after the second AZD1222 dose. The receptors originated from an adult who received the AZD1222 COVID-19 vaccine.

This chain uses TRBV27 with TRBJ2-3; D tentatively reads TRBD1 or TRBD2 (5 bases each). In germline, CDR1 is MNHEY, CDR2 SMNVEV (reference sequence). The CDR3 is made up of 15 amino acids. V was clipped by 2 bases and J by 0 bases, with 9 bases between them. CDR3 bases: TGTGCCAGCAGTTTACGGGGCTACAGCACAGATACGCAGTATTTT. The encoded protein is CASSLRGYSTDTQYF.

J is TRBJ1-2 and V is TRBV28; D is perhaps TRBD1 (6 bases). V shed 4 bases and J shed 8 bases, with 14 bases lying between them. The CDR3 has 13 residues. Germline V lookup: CDR1 MDHEN, CDR2 SYDVKM. CDR3 in DNA: TGTGCCAGCAGTTCGGGGTCAGGGGAGGGCTACACCTTC. This sequence encodes CASSSGSGEGYTF.

V gene TRBV18 combines with J gene TRBJ2-2; a possible D gene is TRBD2 (7 bases). Trimming pared 3 bases from V and 0 bases from J, leaving 14 bases between. The CDR3 consists of 17 residues. Looked up from germline, CDR1 is KGHSH and CDR2 is LQKENI. The CDR3 DNA sequence: TGTGCCAGCTCACCGCTCGGGGGGCCGGCGAACACCGGGGAGCTGTTTTTT. Amino acid sequence: CASSPLGGPANTGELFF.

The V call is TRBV7-7, the J call TRBJ2-1; 7 bases line up with TRBD2. Germline CDR1 is SSHAT and CDR2 is FNYEAQ (reference sequence). V trimming: 1 base; J trimming: 8 bases; junction bases outside the gene matches: 5. The CDR3 has 14 residues. CDR3 amino acids: CASSLGRESHEQFF. The DNA for the CDR3 is TGTGCCAGCAGCTTAGGGCGGGAGAGCCATGAGCAGTTCTTC.

This CDR3 reads CASSVRQMGDTQYF. Here the CDR3 DNA reads TGTGCCAGCAGCGTTCGACAGATGGGTGATACGCAGTATTTT. This chain joins TRBV9 and TRBJ2-3, with D perhaps matching TRBD1 (5 bases). Trimming left V 2 bases short and J 6 bases short, with 13 bases between. The CDR3 has 14 amino acids. CDR1 is SGDLS and CDR2 is YYNGEE in the germline V gene.

The rearrangement uses TRBV28 and TRBJ2-3; no firm D call. The germline V gene has CDR1 MDHEN and CDR2 SYDVKM. This CDR3 comprises 12 residues. V gave up 4 bases and J gave up 0 bases, with 2 bases separating them. CDR3 in DNA: TGTGCCAGCAGTTGGAGCACAGATACGCAGTATTTT. This gives the protein CASSWSTDTQYF.

This clone was recorded a few times. The V gene is TRBV5-4, the J gene TRBJ1-6; 12 bases align to TRBD1. The CDR3 contains 16 residues. V dropped 4 bases and J dropped 10; count of bases not matched to a gene: 9. Germline V gene data show CDR1 as SGHNT and CDR2 as YYREEE (reference sequence). The DNA for the CDR3 is TGTGCCAGCAGCGTGGTAGGGACAGGGGGCAACTCACCCCTCCACTTT. Protein product: CASSVVGTGGNSPLHF.

The V gene is TRBV19, the J gene TRBJ1-1; a possible D gene is TRBD1 (6 bases). Germline values: CDR1 LNHDA, CDR2 SQIVND (reference sequence). Trimming pared 3 bases from V and 5 bases from J, leaving 13 bases between. The CDR3 is 14 residues long. The CDR3 sequence: CASSIQGPETEAFF. The CDR3 DNA reads as TGTGCCAGTAGTATCCAGGGGCCGGAGACTGAAGCTTTCTTT.

The rearrangement links TRBV25-1 to TRBJ1-6, with TRBD1 identical over 7 bases. Looked up from germline, CDR1 is MGHDK and CDR2 is SYGVNS. Unmatched junction bases numbered 3, after V lost 0 bases and J lost 7 bases. This CDR3 contains 15 residues. Here the CDR3 DNA reads TGTGCCAGCAGTGAATACCCGACAGGGAATTCACCCCTCCACTTT. Translation gives CASSEYPTGNSPLHF.

This clone was recorded only once. The chain couples TRBV7-9 to TRBJ1-1, with no clear D. V dropped 5 bases and J dropped 5 bases, with 18 bases sitting between them. The CDR3 totals 15 residues. Germline CDR1 and CDR2: SEHNR and FQNEAQ (reference sequence). CDR3 in DNA: TGTGCCAGCAGCCGCGACGGAATAGTGTGGACTGAAGCTTTCTTT. It yields the protein CASSRDGIVWTEAFF.

The chain couples TRBV7-2 to TRBJ2-3; D is unclear. CDR3 size: 14 residues. Germline V gene sequence: CDR1 SGHTA, CDR2 FQGNSA. Trimming removed 5 bases at V and 4 bases at J, with 13 bases between. In DNA form, the CDR3 reads TGTGCCAGCAGCCGGTTGATGCCCCCAGATACGCAGTATTTT. Amino acid sequence: CASSRLMPPDTQYF.

The chain has TRBV4-2 and TRBJ2-7; 7 bases fit TRBD1. CDR1 is LGHNA, CDR2 YNFKEQ, per germline. The V and J ends lost 4 bases and 1 base, in that order; junction bases with no gene match: 4. This CDR3 spans 14 amino acids. CDR3 in amino acids: CASSPDRVSYEQYF. The CDR3 DNA sequence: TGTGCCAGCAGCCCCGACAGGGTGTCCTACGAGCAGTACTTC.

The rearrangement joins TRBV27 to TRBJ1-5, with D possibly matching TRBD1 (6 bases). The CDR3 sequence is 13 residues long. CDR1 MNHEY and CDR2 SMNVEV come from the germline V gene (reference sequence). Trimming took 1 base from V and 7 from J, leaving 8 bases between them. For the CDR3, the DNA is TGTGCCAGCAGTTTATACAGGGCCCAGCCCCAGCATTTT. As protein: CASSLYRAQPQHF.

The chain recombines TRBV19 with TRBJ2-2; D is perhaps TRBD2 (6 bases). V lost 6 bases and J 6 bases, leaving 17 bases between the germline ends. In germline, CDR1 is LNHDA, CDR2 SQIVND (reference sequence). The CDR3 totals 15 residues. The CDR3 bases are TGTGCCAGTAGCCGACCTAGCGTGGGGGCCGGGGAGCTGTTTTTT. Protein sequence: CASSRPSVGAGELFF.

The DNA for the CDR3 is TGTGCCAGCAGTTACTCCCAGGGGGCAGAGGAAGAGACCCAGTACTTC. This translates into CASSYSQGAEEETQYF. The chain carries TRBV6-5 and TRBJ2-5, with TRBD1 identical over 8 bases. The germline CDR1 and CDR2 sequences are MNHEY and SVGAGI. This CDR3 spans 16 amino acids. V lost 0 bases and J lost 3; bases outside the gene matches: 6.